The 6 T cell receptor beta chains below all came from one sample that was sequenced in a study of blood T cell repertoires in COVID-19 (dated by TCRdb to 2020 to 2021). Library preparation used the immunoSEQ multiplex PCR assay. The table was pulled from immuneACCESS by TCRdb, which kept in-frame rearrangements only. Such tables lose some clones; where checked, under half of the loss comes from unresolved V genes, and the rest has no known cause. Within this sample are about 280,000 clones, with more than 75% of them counted one time only. About 10% of the sample comes from the top ten. Material for sequencing was peripheral blood. The receptor source for this set is a man aged 35-49 years with active or convalescent COVID-19.

The count of this clone is one. The CDR3 sequence: CASSFGGHGANVLTF. CDR3 DNA sequence: TGTGCCAGCAGCTTCGGGGGGCATGGGGCCAACGTCCTGACTTTC. The chain recombines TRBV5-6 with TRBJ2-6, with D possibly being TRBD2 (7 bases). There are 15 residues in the CDR3. Trimming took off 2 bases at V and 3 bases at J, with 9 bases between the two ends. The germline V gene encodes CDR1 SGHDT and CDR2 YYEEEE.

J is TRBJ2-7 and V is TRBV2, with D perhaps matching TRBD2 (5 bases). Germline assignment: CDR1 SNHLY and CDR2 FYNNEI. The CDR3 runs to 13 residues. V lost 4 bases to trimming and J lost 0 bases, with 7 bases between them. The CDR3 loop reads CASSVGSSYEQYF. In DNA form, the CDR3 reads TGTGCCAGCAGTGTTGGGAGCTCCTACGAGCAGTACTTC.

The rearrangement joins TRBV29-1 to TRBJ2-7; 8 bases are a match to TRBD2. V shed 6 bases, J shed 1 base, and the junction held 5 bases outside the gene matches. The CDR3 covers 13 residues. From germline, CDR1 is SQVTM and CDR2 ANQGSEA. The CDR3 nucleotides read TGCAGCGTGCGAGCGGGAGAATCCTACGAGCAGTACTTC. This codes for CSVRAGESYEQYF.

The chain joins TRBV21-1 to TRBJ1-2; TRBD1, the table's D call, was not compared with the DNA. TRBV21-1 is flagged as a pseudogene. This CDR3 is 12 amino acids long. The CDR3 nucleotides read TGTGCCAGCAGCAAGGACAAGTTTGGCTACACCTTC. Protein: CASSKDKFGYTF.

The V and J genes are TRBV6-5 and TRBJ1-2; a weak D match, TRBD1 (5 bases). The CDR3 loop spans 13 amino acids. The V end lost 4 bases, the J end lost 3 bases, and 9 bases lay between the germline ends. Germline V lookup: CDR1 MNHEY, CDR2 SVGAGI. CDR3 in DNA: TGTGCCAGCAGTTCCGGGGGTGACTATGGCTACACCTTC. This sequence encodes CASSSGGDYGYTF.

The chain links TRBV19 to TRBJ2-7; D perhaps matches TRBD1 (6 bases). Trimming took off 10 bases at V and 5 bases at J, with 18 bases between the two ends. This CDR3 has 13 amino acids. CDR1 and CDR2 (germline): LNHDA, SQIVND (reference sequence). The DNA for the CDR3 is TGTGCCACCGTGCCCGACCAGGGGCACGAGCAGTACTTC. It is translated as CATVPDQGHEQYF.